Shown below are 12 T cell receptor beta chains from a single sample sequenced in a study of STAT5B mutations in CD4+ large granular lymphocyte leukemia (dated by TCRdb to 2021 to 2024). Libraries were made using the immunoSEQ multiplex PCR assay. TCRdb retrieved this table from immuneACCESS and kept in-frame rearrangements only. Not all clones are present; in checked studies, unresolved V genes account for under half, and no reason is known for the remainder. Present in this sample are around 24,000 clones, approximately 75% of which were seen just once. 0.65% of the sample is in the top ten clones. The sample consisted of CD4+ T cells from blood buffy coats. These receptors were taken from a human donor in good health.

A few counts support this clone. V usage is TRBV28 and J usage is TRBJ1-5; D is undetermined. Trimming shortened V by 4 bases and J by 5 bases, and 3 bases separated the two germline ends. Germline V gene sequence: CDR1 MDHEN, CDR2 SYDVKM. The CDR3 has 11 amino acids. The CDR3 protein is CASSSYQPQHF. The CDR3 DNA reads TGTGCCAGCAGTTCCTATCAGCCCCAGCATTTT.

The rearrangement joins TRBV6-5 to TRBJ1-1; D perhaps matches TRBD1 (5 bases). The CDR3 loop spans 15 amino acids. The germline gives CDR1 MNHEY, CDR2 SVGAGI. V was shortened by 6 bases and J by 4 bases, with 18 bases between the two germline ends. The CDR3 loop reads CASSPGGAVTTEAFF. For the CDR3, the DNA is TGTGCCAGCAGCCCCGGAGGGGCGGTGACCACTGAAGCTTTCTTT.

The rearrangement links TRBV28 to TRBJ2-5; 12 bases match TRBD1. V shed 3 bases and J 4 bases; nucleotides not matched to a gene: 6. The CDR3 is 16 amino acids. The germline V gene has CDR1 MDHEN and CDR2 SYDVKM. This chain's CDR3 is CASSFPGTGGRETQYF. The CDR3 DNA is TGTGCCAGCAGTTTTCCCGGGACAGGGGGCCGAGAGACCCAGTACTTC.

The V gene is TRBV29-1, the J gene TRBJ2-2; D is perhaps TRBD1 (7 bases). There are 20 residues in the CDR3. V lost 6 bases and J lost 2, with 31 bases in between. CDR1 and CDR2 (germline): SQVTM, ANQGSEA. In nucleotides, the CDR3 is TGCAGCGTCTTATACCCGCCGGGGGCAGGGGGTTCTCGAAACACCGGGGAGCTGTTTTTT. Protein product: CSVLYPPGAGGSRNTGELFF.

The chain carries TRBV19 and TRBJ1-5; no reliable D call. The CDR3 is 14 residues long. V dropped 10 bases and J dropped 0 bases, with 13 bases sitting between them. Germline V gene data show CDR1 as LNHDA and CDR2 as SQIVND (reference sequence). CDR3 sequence reads: CATRRLYSNQPQHF. The CDR3 DNA is TGTGCCACTAGGCGGCTCTATAGCAATCAGCCCCAGCATTTT.

The chain links TRBV10-3 to TRBJ2-2; maybe TRBD1 (6 bases). The CDR3 spans 17 residues. V was shortened by 4 bases and J by 0 bases, with 15 bases between the two germline ends. Germline loops: CDR1 ENHRY, CDR2 SYGVKD. CDR3 residues: CAISALWTVANTGELFF. In nucleotides, the CDR3 is TGTGCCATCAGTGCCTTATGGACAGTCGCGAACACCGGGGAGCTGTTTTTT.

V and J are TRBV28 and TRBJ1-2; D is ambiguous. Trimming pared 1 base from V and 5 bases from J, leaving 5 bases between. This CDR3 is 12 amino acids long. Germline CDR1 MDHEN, CDR2 SYDVKM. Here the CDR3 reads CASSLSGYGYTF. CDR3 nucleotides: TGTGCCAGCAGTTTATCTGGTTATGGCTACACCTTC.

This chain joins TRBV13 and TRBJ1-2, with 9 bases matching TRBD1. This CDR3 has 13 amino acids. CDR1 and CDR2 (germline): PRHDT, FYEKMQ (reference sequence). V lost 5 bases, J lost 4 bases, and 2 bases stayed unmatched. CDR3 nucleotides: TGTGCCAGCAGCCCGGACAGGGGCTATGGCTACACCTTC. It yields the protein CASSPDRGYGYTF.

This rearrangement joins TRBV2 to TRBJ2-7; TRBD1 matches 10 bases. This CDR3 has 14 residues. Germline V gene lookup returns CDR1 SNHLY and CDR2 FYNNEI. V lost 5 bases to trimming and J lost 3 bases; unmatched junction nucleotides: 4. CDR3 nucleotide sequence: TGTGCCAGCAGTCTAGGACAGGGGGGCTACGAGCAGTACTTC. Translated: CASSLGQGGYEQYF.

The chain recombines TRBV4-2 with TRBJ2-5; tentatively, D is TRBD1 or TRBD2 (6 bases each). Germline CDR1 and CDR2: LGHNA and YNFKEQ. V lost 2 bases to trimming and J lost 4 bases, with 17 bases between them. This CDR3 region has 16 residues. CDR3 sequence (DNA): TGTGCCAGCAGCCAAAACCCCAGACAGGAGGGAGAGACCCAGTACTTC. Translating gives CASSQNPRQEGETQYF.

The chain carries TRBV7-2 and TRBJ2-2; 8 nucleotides align to TRBD1. V shed 2 bases and J 4 bases; nucleotides not matched to a gene: 3. CDR1 and CDR2 (germline): SGHTA, FQGNSA. The length of the CDR3 is 15 residues. The CDR3 nucleotides are TGTGCCAGCAGCTTAAGTACAGGGGGCACCGGGGAGCTGTTTTTT. Residues: CASSLSTGGTGELFF.

The chain combines TRBV7-9 with TRBJ2-1; the match to TRBD1 covers 7 bases. Germline CDR1 and CDR2: SEHNR and FQNEAQ (reference sequence). This CDR3 spans 15 amino acids. The junction had 10 bases not matched to a gene; V was cut back by 2 bases and J by 9 bases. The CDR3 DNA is TGTGCCAGCAGCTTACACGGCCAGACAGGGAGTGAGCAGTTCTTC. It yields the protein CASSLHGQTGSEQFF.